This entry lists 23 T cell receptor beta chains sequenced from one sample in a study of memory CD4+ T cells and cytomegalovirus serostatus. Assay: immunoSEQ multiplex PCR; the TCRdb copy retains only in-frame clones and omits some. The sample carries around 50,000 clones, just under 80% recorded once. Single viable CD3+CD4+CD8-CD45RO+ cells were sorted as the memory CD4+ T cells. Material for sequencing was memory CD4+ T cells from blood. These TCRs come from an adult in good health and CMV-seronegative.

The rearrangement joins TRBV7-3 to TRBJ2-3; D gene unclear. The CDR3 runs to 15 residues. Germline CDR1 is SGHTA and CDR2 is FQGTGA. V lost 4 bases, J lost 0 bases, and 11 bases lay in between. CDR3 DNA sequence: TGTGCCAGCAGCTCGGCCCCTCGTAGCACAGATACGCAGTATTTT. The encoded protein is CASSSAPRSTDTQYF.

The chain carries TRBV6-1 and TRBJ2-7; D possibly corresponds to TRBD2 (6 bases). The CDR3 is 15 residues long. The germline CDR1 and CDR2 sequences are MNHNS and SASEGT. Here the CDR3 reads CVSEAKEGSSYEQYF. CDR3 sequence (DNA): TGTGTCTCTGAAGCTAAGGAGGGGTCCTCCTACGAGCAGTACTTC.

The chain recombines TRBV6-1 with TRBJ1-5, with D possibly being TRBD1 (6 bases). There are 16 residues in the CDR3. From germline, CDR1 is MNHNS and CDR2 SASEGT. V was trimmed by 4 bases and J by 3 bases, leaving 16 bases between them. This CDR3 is CASSGTQGGPNQPQHF. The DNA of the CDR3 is TGTGCCAGCAGTGGAACACAGGGAGGCCCCAATCAGCCCCAGCATTTT.

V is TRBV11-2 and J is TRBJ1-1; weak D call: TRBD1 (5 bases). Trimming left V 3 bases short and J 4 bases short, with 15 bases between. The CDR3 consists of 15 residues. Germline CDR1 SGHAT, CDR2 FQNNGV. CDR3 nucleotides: TGTGCCAGCAGCTTCAGTTCGGGGGGGAGCACTGAAGCTTTCTTT. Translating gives CASSFSSGGSTEAFF.

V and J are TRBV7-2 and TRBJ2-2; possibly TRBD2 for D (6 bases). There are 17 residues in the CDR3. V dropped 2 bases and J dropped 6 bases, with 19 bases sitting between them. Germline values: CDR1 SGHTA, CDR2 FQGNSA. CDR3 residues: CASSLMGGAMSSGELFF. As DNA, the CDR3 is TGTGCCAGCAGCTTAATGGGCGGGGCTATGTCATCCGGGGAGCTGTTTTTT.

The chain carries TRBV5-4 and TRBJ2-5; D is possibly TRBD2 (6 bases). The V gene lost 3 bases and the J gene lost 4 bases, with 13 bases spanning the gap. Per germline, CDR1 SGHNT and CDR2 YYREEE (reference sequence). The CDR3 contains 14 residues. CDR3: CASSSASGVETQYF. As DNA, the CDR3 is TGTGCCAGCAGCTCCGCGTCGGGGGTAGAGACCCAGTACTTC.

CDR3 loop: CASSQLETANYGYTF. CDR3 sequence (DNA): TGCGCCAGCAGCCAATTGGAGACAGCCAACTATGGCTACACCTTC. The genes are TRBV4-1 and TRBJ1-2; maybe TRBD1 (5 bases). Trimming cost V 2 bases and J 2 bases, with 12 bases left between them. The V gene's germline CDR1 is MGHRA and CDR2 YSYEKL. The CDR3 consists of 15 residues.

The chain's CDR3 is CSARGGGYEQYF. CDR3 bases: TGCAGCGCCCGAGGGGGGGGGTACGAGCAGTACTTC. The J gene is TRBJ2-7, the V gene TRBV29-1, with TRBD2 as a possible D gene (7 bases). The CDR3 is 12 amino acids. Germline V gene data show CDR1 as SQVTM and CDR2 as ANQGSEA. V shed 7 bases and J shed 4 bases, with 14 bases lying between them.

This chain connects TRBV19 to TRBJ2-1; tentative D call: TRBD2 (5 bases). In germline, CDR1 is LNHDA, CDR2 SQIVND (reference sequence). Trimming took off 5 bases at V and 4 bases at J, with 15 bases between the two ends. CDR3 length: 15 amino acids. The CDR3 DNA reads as TGTGCCAGTAGTGTACTAGAGGGCGCATACAATGAGCAGTTCTTC. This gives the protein CASSVLEGAYNEQFF.

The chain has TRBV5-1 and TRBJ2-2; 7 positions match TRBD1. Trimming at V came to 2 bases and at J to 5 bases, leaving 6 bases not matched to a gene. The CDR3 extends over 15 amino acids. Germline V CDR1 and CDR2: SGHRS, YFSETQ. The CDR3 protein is CASSFSAGGTGELFF. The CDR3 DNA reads TGCGCCAGCAGCTTTAGTGCAGGGGGTACCGGGGAGCTGTTTTTT.

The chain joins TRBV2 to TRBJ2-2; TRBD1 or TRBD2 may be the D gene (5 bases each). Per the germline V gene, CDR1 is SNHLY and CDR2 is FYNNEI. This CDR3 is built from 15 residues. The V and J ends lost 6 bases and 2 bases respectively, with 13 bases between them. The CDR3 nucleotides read TGTGCCAGCAGGATTAAGGGACCTAACACCGGGGAGCTGTTTTTT. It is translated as CASRIKGPNTGELFF.

The CDR3 nucleotides read TGTGCCTACCAGGGCTCCCCTAACTATGGCTACACCTTC. Its protein product is CAYQGSPNYGYTF. J is TRBJ1-2 and V is TRBV30; tentative D call: TRBD1 (5 bases). The CDR3 runs 13 residues. Between the trimmed V and J ends, which lost 7 bases and 0 bases, there was a span of 12 bases. Germline V gene sequence: CDR1 GTSNPN, CDR2 SVGIG (reference sequence). The complete variable domain, with remaining parts taken from reference TRBV30 and TRBJ1-2, reads SQTIHQWPATLVQPVGSPLSLECTVEGTSNPNLYWYRQAAGRGLQLLFYSVGIGQISSEVPQNLSASRPQDRQFILSSKKLLLSDSGFYLCAYQGSPNYGYTFGSGTRLTVV.

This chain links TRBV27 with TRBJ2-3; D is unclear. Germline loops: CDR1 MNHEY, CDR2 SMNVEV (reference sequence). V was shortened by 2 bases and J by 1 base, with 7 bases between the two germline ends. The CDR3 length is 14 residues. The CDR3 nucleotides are TGTGCCAGCAGTTTAAGGCCCGGCACAGATACGCAGTATTTT. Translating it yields CASSLRPGTDTQYF.

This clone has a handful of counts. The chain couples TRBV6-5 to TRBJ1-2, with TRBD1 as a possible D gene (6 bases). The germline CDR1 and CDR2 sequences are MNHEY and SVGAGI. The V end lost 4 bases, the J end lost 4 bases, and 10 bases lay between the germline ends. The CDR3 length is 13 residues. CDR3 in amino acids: CASSLRQAYGYTF. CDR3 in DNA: TGTGCCAGCAGTTTACGACAGGCCTATGGCTACACCTTC.

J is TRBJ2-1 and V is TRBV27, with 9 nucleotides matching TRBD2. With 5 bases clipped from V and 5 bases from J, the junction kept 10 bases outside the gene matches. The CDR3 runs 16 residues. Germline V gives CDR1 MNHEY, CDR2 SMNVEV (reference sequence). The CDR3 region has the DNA TGTGCCAGCAGTCCCAGAGGCGGGAGGGCCCACAATGAGCAGTTCTTC. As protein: CASSPRGGRAHNEQFF.

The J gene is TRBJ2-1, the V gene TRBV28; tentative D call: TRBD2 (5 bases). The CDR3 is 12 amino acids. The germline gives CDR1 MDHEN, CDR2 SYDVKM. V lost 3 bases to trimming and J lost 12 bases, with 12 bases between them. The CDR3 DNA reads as TGTGCCAGCAGTTTTCAGGTAGAGGGGCAGTTCTTC. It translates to CASSFQVEGQFF.

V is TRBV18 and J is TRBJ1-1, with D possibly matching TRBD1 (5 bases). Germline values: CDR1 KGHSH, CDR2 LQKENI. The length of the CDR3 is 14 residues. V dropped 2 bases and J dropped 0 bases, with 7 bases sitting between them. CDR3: CASSPTGLNTEAFF. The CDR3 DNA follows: TGTGCCAGCTCACCAACAGGACTGAACACTGAAGCTTTCTTT.

This chain's CDR3 is CASRRNREGHYEQYF. CDR3 nucleotides: TGTGCCAGCAGGCGTAACAGGGAAGGCCACTACGAGCAGTACTTC. The V call is TRBV6-6, the J call TRBJ2-7; possible D gene TRBD1, 6 bases. With 6 bases removed from V and 3 bases from J, the gap between germline ends came to 18 bases. The CDR3 is made up of 15 amino acids. Germline V gene lookup returns CDR1 MNHNY and CDR2 SVGAGI (reference sequence).

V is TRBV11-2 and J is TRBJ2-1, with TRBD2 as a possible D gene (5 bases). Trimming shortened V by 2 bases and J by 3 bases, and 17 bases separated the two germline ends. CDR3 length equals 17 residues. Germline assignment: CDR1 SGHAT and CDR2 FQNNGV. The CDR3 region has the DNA TGTGCCAGCAGCTTATTGATTGGCGGGTTGGGCTACAATGAGCAGTTCTTC. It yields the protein CASSLLIGGLGYNEQFF.

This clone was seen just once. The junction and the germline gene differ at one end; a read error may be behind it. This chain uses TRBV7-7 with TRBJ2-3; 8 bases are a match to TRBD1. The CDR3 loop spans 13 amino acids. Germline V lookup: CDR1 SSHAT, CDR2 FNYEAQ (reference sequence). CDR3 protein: CASSFDRGDTQYF. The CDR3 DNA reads TGTGCTAGCAGCTTTGACAGGGGAGATACGCAGTATTTT. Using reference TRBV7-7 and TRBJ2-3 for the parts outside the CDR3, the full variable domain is GAGVSQSPRYKVTKRGQDVTLRCDPISSHATLYWYQQALGQGPEFLTYFNYEAQPDKSGLPSDRFSAERPEGSISTLTIQRTEQRDSAMYRCASSFDRGDTQYFGPGTRLTVL.

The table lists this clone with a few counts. The CDR3 is CASSQVGTGYGYTF. The CDR3 nucleotides are TGCGCCAGCAGCCAAGTTGGGACAGGCTATGGCTACACCTTC. V is TRBV4-1 and J is TRBJ1-2; TRBD1 aligns across 8 bases. The V gene end was trimmed by 1 base and the J gene end by 4 bases; junction bases not matched to a gene: 2. This CDR3 is 14 amino acids long. The germline gives CDR1 MGHRA, CDR2 YSYEKL.

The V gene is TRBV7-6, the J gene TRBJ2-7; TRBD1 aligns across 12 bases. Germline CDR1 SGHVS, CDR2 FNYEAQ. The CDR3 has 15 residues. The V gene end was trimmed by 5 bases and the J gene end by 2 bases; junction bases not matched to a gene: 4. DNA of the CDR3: TGTGCCAGCAGCCGGGGACAGGGGGCAACCTACGAGCAGTACTTC. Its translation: CASSRGQGATYEQYF.

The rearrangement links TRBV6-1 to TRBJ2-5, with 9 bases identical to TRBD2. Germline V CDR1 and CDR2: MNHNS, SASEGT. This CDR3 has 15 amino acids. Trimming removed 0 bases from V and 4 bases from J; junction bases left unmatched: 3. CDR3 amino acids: CASSEAGGRVETQYF. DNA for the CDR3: TGTGCCAGCAGTGAAGCGGGCGGGAGGGTAGAGACCCAGTACTTC.